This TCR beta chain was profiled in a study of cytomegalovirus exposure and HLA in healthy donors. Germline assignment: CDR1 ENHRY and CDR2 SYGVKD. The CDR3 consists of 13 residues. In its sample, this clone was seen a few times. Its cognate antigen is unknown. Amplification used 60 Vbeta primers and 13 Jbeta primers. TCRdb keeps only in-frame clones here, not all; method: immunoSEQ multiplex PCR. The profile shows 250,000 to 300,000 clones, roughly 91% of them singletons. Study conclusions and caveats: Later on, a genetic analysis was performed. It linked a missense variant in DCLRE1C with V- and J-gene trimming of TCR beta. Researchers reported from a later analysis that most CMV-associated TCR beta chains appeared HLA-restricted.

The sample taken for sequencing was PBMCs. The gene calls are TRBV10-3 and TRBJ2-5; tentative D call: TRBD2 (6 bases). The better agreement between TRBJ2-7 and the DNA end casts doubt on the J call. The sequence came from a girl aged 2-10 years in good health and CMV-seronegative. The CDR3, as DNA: TGTGCCATCAGCCCGGAGGGACCCTACGAGCAGTACTTC. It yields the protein CAISPEGPYEQYF.